The TCR beta chain under discussion was sequenced for a study of T-cell memory formation after mild COVID-19. Looking at the study overall: The two donors had largely donor-specific TCR clusters.

Trimming shortened V by 7 bases and J by 3 bases, and 10 bases separated the two germline ends. The CDR3 is made up of 13 amino acids. Details on this clonotype: As yet, its antigen is unknown.

Notes on the study in general: The main location of contracting CD4+ clones was CM and EM, and that of contracting CD8+ clones was EMRA. Second-wave clones that peaked on day 37 lacked confirmed SARS-CoV-2 specificity.

TCRdb re-derived calls from the 5' RACE reads in MiXCR, one entry per CDR3 protein. The data hold approximately 150,000 distinct CDR3 sequences, with around 13% observed a single time. The receptor was isolated from an adult woman who had mild COVID-19 (a few samples of this study predate the infection). Cell type and time point are not known. Material for sequencing was PBMCs or a T cell subset sorted from them (not recorded which). The V and J genes are TRBV12-3 or TRBV12-4 and TRBJ2-1; D is unclear. CDR3 in amino acids: CASTNRNYNEQFF. CDR3 nucleotides: TGTGCCAGCACCAACCGGAACTACAATGAGCAGTTCTTC.